Sequencing of this T cell receptor (beta chain) was carried out in a study of shared T cell receptors in the human thymus. This table comes from immunoSEQ multiplex PCR, and its TCRdb copy is limited to in-frame clones, with some not included. Of hundreds of thousands of clones listed, about 90% are singletons. Germline V lookup: CDR1 SGHTS, CDR2 YDEGEE. The CDR3 contains 16 residues. V was trimmed by 2 bases and J by 4 bases, leaving 15 bases between them. This sample also appeared in a second study, on human thymus T cells. As that report states: During corrective heart surgery, resections were taken, and the thymus tissue came from them.

This clonotype was sampled from a boy under two years old with a congenital heart defect. The sample consisted of thymocytes. The chain recombines TRBV5-8 with TRBJ1-4; perhaps TRBD1 as D (5 bases). This CDR3 is CASSLGHSHRNEKLFF. The CDR3 nucleotides read TGTGCCAGCAGCTTAGGACACAGTCACCGTAATGAAAAACTGTTTTTT.